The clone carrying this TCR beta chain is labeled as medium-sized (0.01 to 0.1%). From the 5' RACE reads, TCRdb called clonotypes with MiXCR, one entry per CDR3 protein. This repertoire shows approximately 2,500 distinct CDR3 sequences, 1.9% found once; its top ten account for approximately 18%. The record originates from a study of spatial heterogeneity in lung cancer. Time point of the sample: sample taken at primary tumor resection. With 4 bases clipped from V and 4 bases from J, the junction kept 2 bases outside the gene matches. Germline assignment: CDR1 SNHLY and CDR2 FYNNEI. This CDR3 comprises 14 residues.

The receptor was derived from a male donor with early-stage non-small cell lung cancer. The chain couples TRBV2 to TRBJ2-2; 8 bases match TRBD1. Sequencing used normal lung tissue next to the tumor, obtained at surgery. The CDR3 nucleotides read TGTGCCAGCAGTGGGACAGGGAGCACCGGGGAGCTGTTTTTT. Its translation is CASSGTGSTGELFF.